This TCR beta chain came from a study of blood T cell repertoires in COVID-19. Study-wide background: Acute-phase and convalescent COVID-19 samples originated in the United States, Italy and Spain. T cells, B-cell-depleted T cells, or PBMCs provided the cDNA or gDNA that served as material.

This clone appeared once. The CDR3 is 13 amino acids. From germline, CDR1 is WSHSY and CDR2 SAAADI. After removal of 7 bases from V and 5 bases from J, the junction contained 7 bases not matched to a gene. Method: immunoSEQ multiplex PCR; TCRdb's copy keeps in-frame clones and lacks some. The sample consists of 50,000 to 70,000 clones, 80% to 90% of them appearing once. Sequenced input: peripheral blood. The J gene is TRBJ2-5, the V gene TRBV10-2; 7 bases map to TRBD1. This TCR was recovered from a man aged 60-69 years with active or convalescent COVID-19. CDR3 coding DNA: TGCGCCAGCAACGACAGGGAAGGGGAGACCCAGTACTTC. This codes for CASNDREGETQYF.